A single sample is the source of the 13 T cell receptor beta chains below, sequenced in a study of molecular identifiers for immune sequencing clone quantification. TCRdb redid the calling of the PCR reads with MiXCR, one entry per CDR3 protein. The sample yields under 600,000 distinct CDR3 sequences, around 25% seen once. Specimen: naive CD8+ T cells from blood, with Jurkat cell RNA spiked in. Sample subset: FACS-sorted CD8+CD4-CCR7+CD45RA+ naive T cells. These receptors came from a human donor in good health. Some libraries in this study had Jurkat cell RNA spiked in.

Only a few counts were recorded for this clonotype. At one end, the junction sequence differs from germline, possibly due to a read error. The V call is TRBV12-3 or TRBV12-4, the J call TRBJ2-6, with D possibly TRBD1 on 6 matching bases. The CDR3 has 16 amino acids. The CDR3 DNA reads as TGTGCCGGCAGTGATATACAGGGTTCTGGGGCCAACGTCCTGACTTTC. Protein sequence: CAGSDIQGSGANVLTF.

This clonotype was found a few times. This chain uses TRBV6-5 with TRBJ2-6; D gene unclear. The CDR3 is 17 amino acids. Trimming cost V 6 bases and J 4 bases, with 19 bases left between them. Germline CDR1 is MNHEY and CDR2 is SVGAGI. CDR3 protein: CASSPTLSHAGANVLTF. Written as DNA, the CDR3 is TGTGCCAGCAGCCCTACCCTAAGCCATGCCGGGGCCAACGTCCTGACTTTC.

This clonotype was seen many times. The rearrangement uses TRBV6-5 and TRBJ2-1; D may correspond to TRBD1 or TRBD2 (5 bases each). The V end lost 6 bases, the J end lost 0 bases, and 15 bases lay between the germline ends. The CDR3 has 16 amino acids. Germline CDR1 reads MNHEY; CDR2 reads SVGAGI. CDR3 sequence reads: CASSFKWGSSYNEQFF. CDR3 DNA: TGTGCCAGCAGCTTCAAGTGGGGGAGCTCCTACAATGAGCAGTTCTTC.

The gene calls are TRBV5-6 and TRBJ2-7, with TRBD2 matching over 9 bases. Germline assignment: CDR1 SGHDT and CDR2 YYEEEE. Unmatched junction bases numbered 7, after V lost 4 bases and J lost 5 bases. The CDR3 totals 14 residues. The CDR3 DNA follows: TGTGCCAGCAGCCCTTTGCGGGAGGGAAACGAGCAGTACTTC. Translation gives CASSPLREGNEQYF.

This chain joins TRBV28 and TRBJ1-4; 7 bases match TRBD1. Germline CDR1 reads MDHEN; CDR2 reads SYDVKM. The CDR3 sequence is 14 residues long. J lost 6 bases, V lost 4 bases, and 5 bases had no gene match. The CDR3 here is CASSSTGVDEKLFF. The DNA for the CDR3 is TGTGCCAGCAGTTCCACAGGGGTGGATGAAAAACTGTTTTTT.

This clonotype has only a few counts. The chain joins TRBV6-1 to TRBJ1-1; the D gene is possibly TRBD1 (5 bases). The germline V gene has CDR1 MNHNS and CDR2 SASEGT. This CDR3 is 13 amino acids long. Trimming left V 5 bases short and J 2 bases short, with 9 bases between. Written as DNA, the CDR3 is TGTGCCAGCAGTCGAGACAGCAACACTGAAGCTTTCTTT. The encoded protein is CASSRDSNTEAFF.

About this clonotype itself: A much larger clone differs by one base, so this may be a read error. The chain links TRBV5-1 to TRBJ2-7; D may be TRBD2 (5 bases). The germline V and J ends were trimmed by 0 bases and 5 bases, with 18 bases remaining between them. The CDR3 runs 16 residues. The germline CDR1 and CDR2 sequences are SGHRS and YFSETQ. DNA for the CDR3: TGCGCCAGCAGCTTGGCCGAAGGACTGCTATCCCACGAGCAGTACTTC. This gives the protein CASSLAEGLLSHEQYF. The whole variable domain, remainder taken from reference TRBV5-1 and TRBJ2-7, is KAGVTQTPRYLIKTRGQQVTLSCSPISGHRSVSWYQQTPGQGLQFLFEYFSETQRNKGNFPGRFSGRQFSNSRSEMNVSTLELGDSALYLCASSLAEGLLSHEQYFGPGTRLTVT.

V is TRBV24-1 and J is TRBJ1-1; weak D call: TRBD1 (6 bases). The CDR3 spans 13 residues. V dropped 4 bases and J dropped 6 bases, with 11 bases sitting between them. In germline, CDR1 is KGHDR, CDR2 SFDVKD. The CDR3 loop is CATSDSDRPEAFF. The CDR3 region has the DNA TGTGCCACCAGTGACTCTGACAGGCCTGAAGCTTTCTTT.

About this clonotype itself: Given the absence of the conserved phenylalanine or tryptophan at the CDR3 end, a read error is likely. J is TRBJ2-5 and V is TRBV6-5, with TRBD2 identical over 14 bases. The junction had 4 bases not matched to a gene; V was cut back by 5 bases and J by 2 bases. This CDR3 has 16 amino acids. Germline values: CDR1 MNHEY, CDR2 SVGAGI. Written as DNA, the CDR3 is TGTGCCAGCAGTAACCGACTAGCGGGGGGGCAAGAGACCCAGTACTCC. Its protein is CASSNRLAGGQETQYS.

The sample holds a few counts of this clonotype. The rearrangement uses TRBV6-5 and TRBJ1-2, with D perhaps matching TRBD1 (5 bases). CDR1 is MNHEY, CDR2 SVGAGI, per germline. Trimming pared 8 bases from V and 7 bases from J, leaving 11 bases between. This CDR3 spans 11 amino acids. The CDR3 bases are TGTGCCAGCTGGGGGATAGGTGGCTACACCTTC. This gives the protein CASWGIGGYTF.

This clonotype was picked up many times. The V call is TRBV7-4, the J call TRBJ1-5; perhaps TRBD1 as D (5 bases). CDR3 length: 16 amino acids. CDR1 and CDR2 (germline): SGHVT, SQSDAQ. Trimming shortened V by 2 bases and J by 1 base, and 12 bases separated the two germline ends. The CDR3 coding sequence is TGTGCCAGCAGCTTAACATCAGGGAAAAGCAATCAGCCCCAGCATTTT. Translated, it gives CASSLTSGKSNQPQHF.

The sample holds a few counts of this clonotype. V gene TRBV28 combines with J gene TRBJ2-2; TRBD2 matches 12 bases. With V trimmed by 6 bases and J by 4 bases, 9 bases remained unmatched. The CDR3 has 17 residues. Germline CDR1 and CDR2: MDHEN and SYDVKM. The CDR3, as DNA: TGTGCCAGCAGCTCTAGCGGGAGGGCCCCGGGCACCGGGGAGCTGTTTTTT. Translated, it gives CASSSSGRAPGTGELFF. The full variable domain, with the rest looked up from reference TRBV28 and TRBJ2-2, is DVKVTQSSRYLVKRTGEKVFLECVQDMDHENMFWYRQDPGLGLRLIYFSYDVKMKEKGDIPEGYSVSREKKERFSLILESASTNQTSMYLCASSSSGRAPGTGELFFGEGSRLTVL.

This clonotype came up many times. The chain recombines TRBV27 with TRBJ2-7; a possible D gene is TRBD1 (5 bases). V was shortened by 3 bases and J by 4 bases, with 10 bases between the two germline ends. This CDR3 is 13 amino acids long. Germline values: CDR1 MNHEY, CDR2 SMNVEV (reference sequence). The CDR3 coding sequence is TGTGCCAGCAGTTTCGCAGGGCCGTACGAGCAGTACTTC. Translated, it gives CASSFAGPYEQYF.